Below are 10 T cell receptor beta chains sequenced from a single sample in a study of regulatory T cells in long-lasting Graves disease. The time point is: newly diagnosed GD, antithyroid drugs for less than 3 months. Following extraction of RNA from PBMCs, that RNA was used to make the TCR library. Researchers made TCR beta libraries by using iRepertoire HTBI primers and running Arm-PCR on CDR3 regions. Each CDR3 protein gets one entry after TCRdb re-called the multiplex PCR reads with MiXCR. The sample lists roughly 610,000 distinct CDR3 sequences; roughly 15% were seen once. These same data were also listed under a study on T cells in Graves' hyperthyroidism and ophthalmopathy.

Sequenced material: peripheral blood mononuclear cells (PBMCs), taken at new diagnosis, from a patient treated with antithyroid drugs. All receptors come from a woman in her 30s with Graves disease.

A few counts support this clonotype. The genes are TRBV11-2 and TRBJ2-2; D call uncertain. There are 13 residues in the CDR3. Germline-derived CDR1 and CDR2 are SGHAT and FQNNGV. V dropped 2 bases and J dropped 5 bases, with 6 bases sitting between them. The CDR3 DNA reads TGTGCCAGCAGCTTATCTCAGACCGGGGAGCTGTTTTTT. Residues: CASSLSQTGELFF.

CDR3 DNA sequence: TGTGCCAGCAGTGCCTGGGGACTGATATCTATAGAGACCCAGTACTTC. Amino acid sequence: CASSAWGLISIETQYF. V gene TRBV27 combines with J gene TRBJ2-5; TRBD2 is a possible D gene (6 bases). Germline values: CDR1 MNHEY, CDR2 SMNVEV (reference sequence). V was cut by 5 bases and J by 4 bases, with 20 bases left in between. This CDR3 has 16 residues.

This clonotype came up many times. This chain links TRBV20-1 with TRBJ2-7; D is unresolved. Germline V gene lookup returns CDR1 DFQATT and CDR2 SNEGSKA (reference sequence). This CDR3 is built from 11 residues. The germline V and J ends were trimmed by 8 bases and 1 base, with 9 bases remaining between them. The CDR3, as DNA: TGCAGTCCTGACACTTCCTACGAGCAGTACTTC. Translated: CSPDTSYEQYF.

The chain couples TRBV9 to TRBJ2-5; TRBD2 is a possible D gene (5 bases). Germline V lookup: CDR1 SGDLS, CDR2 YYNGEE. This CDR3 is 14 amino acids long. V lost 2 bases, J lost 4 bases, and 12 bases lay in between. The CDR3: CASSVVPGGETQYF. As DNA, the CDR3 is TGTGCCAGCAGCGTTGTCCCAGGAGGAGAGACCCAGTACTTC.

The CDR3 bases are TGTGCCAGCTCGGTACCCCCCACAGATACGCAGTATTTT. It encodes CASSVPPTDTQYF. This chain joins TRBV18 and TRBJ2-3; the D is unclear. Germline V gene sequence: CDR1 KGHSH, CDR2 LQKENI. The CDR3 is 13 amino acids. Trimming removed 6 bases from V and 2 bases from J, with 9 bases in between.

Details on this clonotype: This may arise from a read error, as a much more abundant clone is one base away. This is likely a read error, given that the CDR3 carries no conserved phenylalanine or tryptophan at its end. The V and J genes are TRBV28 and TRBJ1-2, with 8 bases fitting TRBD1. The germline gives CDR1 MDHEN, CDR2 SYDVKM. V dropped 1 base and J dropped 4; count of bases not matched to a gene: 8. This CDR3 is 16 amino acids long. For the CDR3, the DNA is TGTGCCAGCAGTTTATTCCTCAGGGGGCTGGGCTATGGCTACACCCTC. Its translation is CASSLFLRGLGYGYTL.

In this sample, this clonotype turned up many times. The chain carries TRBV7-2 and TRBJ2-7, with 9 bases identical to TRBD1. The CDR3 extends over 15 amino acids. Germline CDR1 reads SGHTA; CDR2 reads FQGNSA. V lost 0 bases to trimming and J lost 5 bases; unmatched junction nucleotides: 5. The CDR3 reads CASSLAGQGLHEQYF. The DNA for the CDR3 is TGTGCCAGCAGCTTAGCGGGACAGGGCTTACACGAGCAGTACTTC. Full variable domain (remainder filled in from reference TRBV7-2 and TRBJ2-7): GAGVSQSPSNKVTEKGKDVELRCDPISGHTALYWYRQSLGQGLEFLIYFQGNSAPDKSGLPSDRFSAERTGGSVSTLTIQRTQQEDSAVYLCASSLAGQGLHEQYFGPGTRLTVT.

At least ten counts were recorded for this clonotype. This sequence joins TRBV6-5 and TRBJ1-2; D possibly corresponds to TRBD1 (6 bases). This CDR3 contains 14 residues. V was cut by 0 bases and J by 8 bases, with 13 bases left in between. The V gene's germline CDR1 is MNHEY and CDR2 SVGAGI. CDR3 bases: TGTGCCAGCAGTTACTCGAGGACAGATATCGGCTACACCTTC. Protein sequence: CASSYSRTDIGYTF.

For this clonotype: A much larger clone is a single base away; this may be a read error. Because the CDR3 is missing its conserved closing phenylalanine or tryptophan, this is likely a read error. This sequence joins TRBV11-2 and TRBJ2-7, with a possible D match to TRBD1 (6 bases). Germline lookup yields CDR1 SGHAT and CDR2 FQNNGV. The CDR3 is made up of 14 amino acids. With 1 base removed from V and 3 bases from J, the gap between germline ends came to 10 bases. The CDR3 is CASSLVQGVYEQYL. The CDR3 nucleotides are TGTGCCAGCAGCTTAGTACAGGGTGTCTACGAGCAGTACCTC.

This rearrangement joins TRBV12-5 to TRBJ2-2; D possibly corresponds to TRBD2 (6 bases). This CDR3 comprises 16 residues. V dropped 0 bases and J dropped 2 bases, with 10 bases sitting between them. Germline CDR1 and CDR2: LGHNT and FRNRAP. The CDR3 reads CASGLVLGGNTGELFF. The CDR3 DNA reads TGTGCTAGTGGTTTGGTACTCGGGGGAAACACCGGGGAGCTGTTTTTT.